This T cell receptor beta chain was recovered during a study of OX40 agonist ivuxolimab in advanced cancers. Regarding the study as a whole: Expanded clones tended on average to be more numerous among CD8+ T cells than CD4+. Blood T cells, both CD4+ and CD8+, expanded clonally by week 6 at 0.1 to 3.0 mg/kg. No determination was made of the antigen specificity of the expanded peripheral T cells.

The protocol was immunoSEQ multiplex PCR, while the TCRdb copy is restricted to in-frame clones and leaves out a portion. Of 55,000 to 80,000 clones listed, about 81% are singletons. CDR1 and CDR2 (germline): GTSNPN, SVGIG (reference sequence). V was trimmed by 0 bases and J by 5 bases, leaving 10 bases between them. The CDR3 covers 13 residues. For this clone: Its antigen is currently unknown.

The sample in question was CD4+ or CD8+ T cells sorted from blood, obtained in a trial of the OX40 agonist ivuxolimab. The chain employs TRBV30 and TRBJ2-5; D might be TRBD1 (5 bases). The sequence came from an adult with an advanced solid tumor such as melanoma, head and neck, liver or kidney cancer. The CDR3 sequence: CAWSVQVWETQYF. Written as DNA, the CDR3 is TGTGCCTGGAGTGTACAGGTTTGGGAGACCCAGTACTTC.